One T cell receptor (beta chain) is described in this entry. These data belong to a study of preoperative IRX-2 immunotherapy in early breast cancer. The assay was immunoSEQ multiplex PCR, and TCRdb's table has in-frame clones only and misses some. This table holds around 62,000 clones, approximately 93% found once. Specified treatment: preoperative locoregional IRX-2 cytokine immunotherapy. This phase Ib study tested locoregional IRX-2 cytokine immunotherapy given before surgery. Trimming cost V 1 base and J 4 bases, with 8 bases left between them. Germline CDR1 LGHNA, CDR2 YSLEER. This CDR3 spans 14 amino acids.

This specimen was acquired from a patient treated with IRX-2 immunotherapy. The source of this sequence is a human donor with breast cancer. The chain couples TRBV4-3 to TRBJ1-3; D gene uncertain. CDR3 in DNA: TGCGCCAGCAGCCAAGTAGGGAGCGGAAACACCATATATTTT. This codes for CASSQVGSGNTIYF.